This T cell receptor (beta chain) was profiled in a study of human T cells and chemical hapten exposure. Study-wide background: Recorded diagnoses among the mostly female patients were alopecia areata, totalis or universalis.

As to this clonotype: What it binds is unknown.

As to time point: patch test 2, 6 weeks after DPC sensitization. Treatment of the sample: therapeutic diphenylcyclopropenone sensitization with weekly scalp DPC. With 5 bases removed from V and 7 bases from J, the gap between germline ends came to 15 bases. Germline values: CDR1 MDHEN, CDR2 SYDVKM. The CDR3 is 14 residues long. Original methodology: Counts of TCRs in each sample centred on a median of approximately 96,000 and extended from around 25,000 to 690,000. TCRdb analysed the RACE reads with MiXCR anew, one entry per CDR3 protein. The V and J calls reflect TCRdb's pipeline rather than the authors' work. Seen here are 80,000 to 100,000 distinct CDR3 sequences, 8.5% to 12% observed once, and the top ten hold around 5%. Study-level points and caveats: The presence of alopecia in the donors means their immune response may differ from healthy people's.

This receptor was identified in a woman aged 45-59 years with alopecia areata. Some clones in this sample may be carry-over from other donors' samples. The sequences come from whole blood, collected in connection with sensitization to the hapten diphenylcyclopropenone (DPC). The rearrangement uses TRBV28 and TRBJ2-1; D may be TRBD1 (6 bases). CDR3 sequence: CASSAGAPVNEQFF. CDR3 in DNA: TGTGCCAGCAGTGCAGGGGCGCCGGTTAATGAGCAGTTCTTC.